The 16 T cell receptor beta chains given below trace back to one sample, sequenced in a study of post-analysis software for immune sequencing data. The study, taken as a whole, reports: TRBV5-6, TRBV5-1 and TRBV20-1 belonged to a set of about five TRBV segments that were more frequent in patients than controls.

Included in the TCR beta cDNA libraries were unique molecular identifiers. Via MiXCR, TCRdb re-called the PCR reads, giving one row per CDR3 protein. The sample comprises roughly 730,000 distinct CDR3 sequences, 30% of which are singletons, and more than 0.55% rests with the top ten. What these receptors recognize is not known. Sample: blood. All receptors come from a girl under 18 with multiple sclerosis.

This clonotype turned up a few times. The chain couples TRBV6-5 to TRBJ2-5, with 10 nucleotides matching TRBD2. The CDR3 has 16 residues. The J segment lost 5 bases and the V segment lost 2 bases, leaving 8 bases of the junction unmatched. Germline V gives CDR1 MNHEY, CDR2 SVGAGI. The CDR3 loop reads CASSYSVLAGVETQYF. The CDR3, as DNA: TGTGCCAGCAGTTACAGCGTGCTAGCGGGGGTGGAGACCCAGTACTTC.

This clonotype was observed a few times. This chain connects TRBV20-1 to TRBJ2-5; 9 bases are shared with TRBD1. Germline V gene data show CDR1 as DFQATT and CDR2 as SNEGSKA (reference sequence). The junction had 12 bases not matched to a gene; V was cut back by 8 bases and J by 5 bases. The CDR3 loop spans 14 amino acids. The CDR3 region has the DNA TGCAGTTCATTCTGGACAGGGGTAATCGAGACCCAGTACTTC. Residues: CSSFWTGVIETQYF.

This clonotype was picked up a small number of times. The genes are TRBV20-1 and TRBJ2-5, with D possibly matching TRBD2 (5 bases). The germline V and J ends were trimmed by 6 bases and 6 bases, with 26 bases remaining between them. CDR3 size: 16 residues. The germline V gene encodes CDR1 DFQATT and CDR2 SNEGSKA (reference sequence). DNA of the CDR3: TGCAGTGCCTCAAGAGCGCGGGCCTTCACGACACAGACCCAGTACTTC. This codes for CSASRARAFTTQTQYF.

This clonotype has just a few counts. The gene calls are TRBV7-9 and TRBJ2-5; D gene uncertain. Germline CDR1 SEHNR, CDR2 FQNEAQ (reference sequence). Trimming pared 5 bases from V and 5 bases from J, leaving 12 bases between. The CDR3 covers 13 residues. CDR3 DNA: TGTGCCAGCAGCACGACGGTTGGGGAGACCCAGTACTTC. This translates into CASSTTVGETQYF.

This clonotype was detected only a few times. V gene TRBV5-1 combines with J gene TRBJ1-2; tentatively, D is TRBD1 (6 bases). CDR3 size: 12 residues. CDR1 and CDR2 (germline): SGHRS, YFSETQ. V dropped 4 bases and J dropped 4 bases, with 8 bases sitting between them. The CDR3 is CASSMDSYGYTF. The CDR3 DNA is TGCGCCAGCAGCATGGACAGCTATGGCTACACCTTC.

The sample holds one count of this clonotype. The chain is built from TRBV7-2 and TRBJ2-7, with TRBD2 identical over 10 bases. V gave up 3 bases and J gave up 1 base; unmatched junction bases: 3. The CDR3 is made up of 15 amino acids. Germline V lookup: CDR1 SGHTA, CDR2 FQGNSA. The CDR3 nucleotides read TGTGCCAGCAGCTTTTATAGCGGGGGGTCCTACGAGCAGTACTTC. This codes for CASSFYSGGSYEQYF.

This clonotype was observed a handful of times. The chain has TRBV9 and TRBJ2-3; 9 nucleotides align to TRBD2. This CDR3 comprises 16 residues. With 0 bases clipped from V and 3 bases from J, the junction kept 5 bases outside the gene matches. Germline V gene sequence: CDR1 SGDLS, CDR2 YYNGEE. As DNA, the CDR3 is TGTGCCAGCAGCGTAGTTGCTAGCGGGGCGACAGATACGCAGTATTTT. Translating gives CASSVVASGATDTQYF.

This rearrangement joins TRBV20-1 to TRBJ1-1, with 7 bases aligning to TRBD1. The length of the CDR3 is 15 residues. Germline V gives CDR1 DFQATT, CDR2 SNEGSKA (reference sequence). J was trimmed by 4 bases and V by 3 bases; bases with no gene match: 11. In nucleotides, the CDR3 is TGCAGTGCTAGGTACAGGGGCCCCGGGGTCACTGAAGCTTTCTTT. Protein product: CSARYRGPGVTEAFF.

As to this clonotype: A read error may explain this, as a much larger clone is one base away. The chain employs TRBV6-5 and TRBJ2-1; tentatively, D is TRBD1 or TRBD2 (6 bases each). With the DNA end fitting TRBJ2-7 better, the J assignment may be wrong. Germline assignment: CDR1 MNHEY and CDR2 SVGAGI. The CDR3 is made up of 13 amino acids. The CDR3 DNA follows: TGTGCCAGGCAGGATGGGGGGCTGAGTGAGCAGTACTTC. The encoded protein is CARQDGGLSEQYF.

In regard to this clonotype: The germline gene is not matched at one end of the junction; a read error may be the cause. This chain uses TRBV20-1 with TRBJ2-3; possible D gene TRBD2, 6 bases. Germline CDR1 is DFQATT and CDR2 is SNEGSKA (reference sequence). This CDR3 spans 14 amino acids. Here the CDR3 DNA reads TGCAGTGCCCCGAGCTCGGGGGTAGCAGATACACAGTATTTT. Protein sequence: CSAPSSGVADTQYF.

In this sample, this clonotype turned up a few times. This chain connects TRBV11-3 to TRBJ2-2, with 8 bases fitting TRBD2. The germline gives CDR1 SGHNT, CDR2 YENEEA. This CDR3 is built from 15 residues. V lost 5 bases and J lost 2; bases outside the gene matches: 4. The CDR3 sequence is CASSVSGTNTGELFF. The CDR3 DNA reads TGTGCCAGCAGCGTTAGCGGGACTAACACCGGGGAGCTGTTTTTT.

This clonotype came up many times. In DNA, the CDR3 is TGTGCCAGCAGTTTCCGTGTAGGGCCCTACGAGCAGTACTTC. This gives the protein CASSFRVGPYEQYF. The rearrangement uses TRBV27 and TRBJ2-7; D is uncertain. Per the germline V gene, CDR1 is MNHEY and CDR2 is SMNVEV (reference sequence). This CDR3 contains 14 residues. V dropped 3 bases and J dropped 2 bases, with 11 bases sitting between them.

Concerning this clonotype itself: A read error may be the cause here, since a much bigger clone is one base away. This chain links TRBV2 with TRBJ2-4; D is unclear. Germline assignment: CDR1 SNHLY and CDR2 FYNNEI. CDR3 length equals 16 residues. V dropped 3 bases and J dropped 9 bases, with 21 bases sitting between them. CDR3 protein: CASSEGFGRSRSIQYF. CDR3 sequence (DNA): TGTGCCAGCAGTGAGGGGTTTGGCAGGTCACGAAGCATTCAGTACTTC.

The V gene is TRBV5-5, the J gene TRBJ2-5, with 8 bases lining up with TRBD2. The germline V gene encodes CDR1 SGHKS and CDR2 YYEKEE (reference sequence). The CDR3 runs 14 residues. Germline trimming cut 4 bases from V and 5 bases from J; bases unmatched to any gene: 7. The CDR3 loop reads CASSLRLALETQYF. CDR3 in DNA: TGTGCCAGCAGCCTCAGACTAGCGCTGGAGACCCAGTACTTC.

In its sample, this clonotype was seen once. This may come from a read error, since a much larger clone is one base off. The genes are TRBV7-9 and TRBJ2-7; D is unresolved. The CDR3 extends over 12 amino acids. Germline lookup yields CDR1 SEHNR and CDR2 FQNEAQ (reference sequence). CDR3 in amino acids: CASSLVLYKQYF. CDR3 nucleotide sequence: TGTGCCAGCAGCTTAGTTCTCTACAAGCAGTACTTC.

The chain is built from TRBV25-1 and TRBJ1-1; D ambiguous. CDR3 size: 14 residues. The V gene's germline CDR1 is MGHDK and CDR2 SYGVNS. The V end lost 0 bases, the J end lost 1 base, and 6 bases lay between the germline ends. The CDR3 is CASSEYRGNTEAFF. CDR3 bases: TGTGCCAGCAGTGAATATCGGGGGAACACTGAAGCTTTCTTT.